Reported below is one T cell receptor (beta chain). Its antigen is currently not known. No clone much larger than this one lies a single base away; base qualities are absent. The sample originates from a study of shared T cell receptors in the human thymus (dated by TCRdb to the early 2020s). As for the study more broadly: The study examined how self-reactive, shared T-cell receptor alpha chains are generated in the human thymus.

Library construction relied on the immunoSEQ multiplex PCR assay. TCRdb re-hosts the immuneACCESS table, in-frame sequences only. Its copies lack some clones; in the studies checked, an unresolved V gene accounts for under half of them, and the cause for the rest is not known. This sample is represented by hundreds of thousands of clones; approximately 88% of them were singletons. The top ten clones comprise 0.01% of the sample. For CDR1 and CDR2, the germline V gene (reference sequence) lists MNHEY and SMNVEV. Deletion took 7 bases off V and 0 bases off J, with a span of 22 bases between the germline ends. The CDR3 has 18 amino acids, counting the end cysteine and phenylalanine. The kept DNA is CDR3 alone, 54 bases in frame from the first base. These same records also appear under a second study, on human thymus T cells. The other study reports the following: In Finland, the donors were immunologically healthy infants who were having open corrective cardiac surgery for congenital heart defects. The thymus tissue came from surgical resects taken out during corrective cardiac surgery. Biased V and J gene segment usage appeared to be present in both thymic and peripheral blood repertoires. The related research reported highly overlapping thymic TCR repertoires among unrelated individuals. The study used 7 to 9 infant thymus samples plus four related peripheral blood samples to characterize TCR alpha and beta repertoires. The cohort included over five male and two female infants, with donor ages spanning 7 to 244 days. Thymocytes were mechanically released from the tissue and were stored as pellets of roughly 9-30 million cells at -70 degrees C. A QIAsymphony instrument was used to extract genomic DNA from the frozen cell pellets. The immunoSEQ multiplex PCR assay was used to amplify the TCRB and TCRAD loci from a standardized amount of quality-controlled genomic DNA. The V(D)J region was spanned by amplicons of a length sufficient to cover the CDR3 and to identify V and J genes. The amplicons were sequenced on an Illumina platform via the commercial immunoSEQ service. Primer bias and sequencing errors were corrected using previously described methods, and TCRAD and TCRB definitions followed the IMGT database. immunoSEQ Analyzer 3.0 and VDJTools were used for repertoire analysis, which covered basic statistics, V/J segment usage, diversity estimates, rarefaction and pairwise overlap. Chao1, ChaoE, Efron-Thisted, Shannon and inverse Simpson indices were used to estimate diversity, which was also estimated on datasets down-sampled to the smallest sample. Repertoire overlap used strict matching of CDR3 nucleotide sequence, V gene and J gene, with Jaccard-based multidimensional scaling clustering. Thymus samples yielded on average roughly 800,000 unique TCRB clonotypes, compared with 75,000 to 100,000 from blood samples.

This sequence originates from a boy under two years old with a congenital heart defect. Donor details come from another sample of the same person, matched by shared clones. The V gene is TRBV27 and the J gene is TRBJ2-4; D gene: possibly TRBD2, on 5 matching bases. The sequenced sample consisted of thymocytes. CDR3 sequence: CASTPRTQVGLAKNIQYF. At the DNA level, the sequence is TGTGCCAGCACCCCTAGGACTCAGGTTGGATTAGCCAAAAACATTCAGTACTTC.